This record looks at one T cell receptor (beta chain) sequence and its context. Its cognate antigen has yet to be identified. The input lacks base qualities; no much larger clone sits a single base away. This sample stems from a study of T cell repertoires in cytomegalovirus infection (dated by TCRdb to about 2019). Turning to the overall study: Peptide stimulations targeted recently identified HLA-C-restricted CMV epitopes, whose presentation resists viral immunomodulation, together with well-studied HLA-B-restricted epitopes. The HLA type of each donor mattered for the analysis, because public TCR beta signatures pointed to carriage of CMV infection along with the matching HLA type.

Per the publication, the treatment or condition label means: in vitro stimulation with specific CMV peptide epitopes to enrich CMV-specific T cells. Study-level results and caveats: Carriers of CMV infection plus the relevant HLA type were discriminated by the cumulative frequency of public TCR beta family members in the study cohort and in an independent approximately 360-donor cohort. The ex vivo response was dominated by HLA-C-restricted CMV-specific TCR beta clonotypes, which also provided the single most frequent clonotype in two of eight donors.

The reads were generated on an Illumina HiSeq 1500. TCRdb passed the public sequencing reads through fastp at Q25 and MiXCR, retaining productive beta sequences. All rows with the same CDR3 protein become a single entry with the most common DNA and genes. This sample lists approximately 990,000 distinct CDR3 sequences; approximately 31% were detected once. Roughly 13% of the sample lies in the top ten. The germline V gene provides CDR1 MGHDK and CDR2 SYGVNS. The CDR3 runs 13 amino acids, cysteine and phenylalanine included. Of all the DNA, just the CDR3 is kept, 39 bases in frame from base 1. The junction carries 8 bases between V and J, which are trimmed by 1 base and 7 bases respectively.

The receptor comes from a human donor in good health (CMV status not recorded). Some clones in this sample may be carry-over from other donors' samples. This receptor chain uses TRBV25-1 and TRBJ2-1; no D segment can be confidently identified. Specimen: cultured CD8+ T cells from PBMCs, collected from culture after CMV antigen stimulation. The DNA sequence follows: TGTGCCAGCAGTGAATCAAGGGTTAATGAGCAGTTCTTC. Its amino acids are CASSESRVNEQFF.